Each of the 30 T cell receptor beta chains below was sequenced from the same sample in a study of T cell repertoires in cytomegalovirus infection. Each CDR3 protein gets one entry after TCRdb re-called the reads with MiXCR. The sample lists about 890,000 distinct CDR3 sequences, around 29% occurring once. Their antigens remain unidentified. The material was cultured CD8+ T cells from PBMCs, obtained from culture after CMV antigen stimulation. Source of these receptors: a human donor in good health (CMV status not recorded). Some clones in this sample may be carry-over from other donors' samples.

The chain is built from TRBV27 and TRBJ1-2; D gene unclear. Trimming removed 3 bases at V and 8 bases at J, with 13 bases between. The V gene's germline CDR1 is MNHEY and CDR2 SMNVEV (reference sequence). The CDR3 totals 13 residues. The CDR3 here is CASSFTHLWGYTF. DNA for the CDR3: TGTGCCAGCAGTTTTACCCATCTTTGGGGCTACACCTTC.

The CDR3 region has the DNA TGTGCCAGCAGCCAGGTCGGACGGGGGACGAATGAGCAGTTCTTC. Encoded protein: CASSQVGRGTNEQFF. The chain joins TRBV7-9 to TRBJ2-1; the D gene is possibly TRBD2 (6 bases). The CDR3 covers 15 residues. Trimming shortened V by 5 bases and J by 7 bases, and 18 bases separated the two germline ends. Germline CDR1 reads SEHNR; CDR2 reads FQNEAQ (reference sequence).

This clonotype was seen a few times. The gene calls are TRBV6-2 or TRBV6-3 and TRBJ2-2, with D unresolved. CDR1 and CDR2 (germline): MNHEY, SVGEGT. Trimming shortened V by 9 bases and J by 1 base, and 12 bases separated the two germline ends. This CDR3 contains 14 residues. CDR3 nucleotides: TGTGCCAGTCAAATGGGCAGGAACACCGGGGAGCTGTTTTTT. Encoded protein: CASQMGRNTGELFF.

Notes on this clonotype: Germline and junction disagree at one end, which may indicate a read error. J is TRBJ1-2 and V is TRBV6-8, with D hard to call. Germline V CDR1 and CDR2: MNHGY, SAAAGT. This CDR3 contains 13 residues. The CDR3 sequence is CAGSYLGNYGYTF. In DNA form, the CDR3 reads TGTGCCGGCAGTTACCTGGGAAACTATGGCTACACCTTC.

The V call is TRBV6-6, the J call TRBJ2-1; 9 positions match TRBD1. The trim removed 2 bases at V and 3 bases at J, leaving 2 bases unmatched. This CDR3 has 15 residues. CDR1 MNHNY and CDR2 SVGAGI come from the germline V gene (reference sequence). The CDR3 sequence is CASSYGDRVYNEQFF. The CDR3 DNA follows: TGTGCCAGCAGTTACGGGGACAGGGTCTACAATGAGCAGTTCTTC.

The genes are TRBV14 and TRBJ2-5; weak D call: TRBD1 (6 bases). The CDR3 is 17 residues long. Trimming cost V 0 bases and J 0 bases, with 14 bases left between them. Germline CDR1 and CDR2: SGHDN and FVKESK. The CDR3 DNA sequence: TGTGCCAGCAGCCAAGATTTTCGGGACACCTACCAAGAGACCCAGTACTTC. This gives the protein CASSQDFRDTYQETQYF.

This chain links TRBV18 with TRBJ2-7, with D possibly TRBD2 on 5 matching bases. This CDR3 is built from 15 residues. Between the trimmed V and J ends, which lost 1 base and 2 bases, there was a span of 12 bases. CDR1 KGHSH and CDR2 LQKENI come from the germline V gene. Here the CDR3 DNA reads TGTGCCAGCTCACCACAGGACCGGAGGACCTACGAGCAGTACTTC. Its translation: CASSPQDRRTYEQYF.

Here the CDR3 reads CASSEGGDEKLFF. In DNA, the CDR3 is TGTGCCAGCAGTGAAGGAGGGGATGAAAAACTGTTTTTT. The chain has TRBV2 and TRBJ1-4; possibly TRBD1 for D (5 bases). Per the germline V gene, CDR1 is SNHLY and CDR2 is FYNNEI. Between the trimmed V and J ends, which lost 1 base and 6 bases, there was a span of 6 bases. This CDR3 is built from 13 residues.

This clonotype has just a few counts. The V and J genes are TRBV5-4 and TRBJ1-6; the D is unclear. Germline CDR1 reads SGHNT; CDR2 reads YYREEE (reference sequence). Deletions cut 9 bases from V and 6 bases from J, with 10 bases between. CDR3 size: 12 residues. The CDR3 nucleotides read TGTGCCACGAGACAAGCTAATTCACCCCTCCACTTT. Protein product: CATRQANSPLHF.

This clonotype was counted ten times or more. This sequence joins TRBV7-3 and TRBJ1-1; D not resolved. The CDR3 is 15 amino acids. V was cut by 0 bases and J by 0 bases, with 8 bases left in between. The germline V gene encodes CDR1 SGHTA and CDR2 FQGTGA. CDR3 protein: CASSLTYQLNTEAFF. The CDR3, as DNA: TGTGCCAGCAGCTTAACGTACCAGTTGAACACTGAAGCTTTCTTT.

This clonotype was observed once. A much larger clone is a single base away; this may be a read error. V is TRBV7-6 and J is TRBJ1-1, with TRBD1 matching over 8 bases. CDR1 is SGHVS and CDR2 is FNYEAQ in the germline V gene. The CDR3 is 14 residues long. CDR3 region: CANSLAQSRDRAFF. The CDR3 DNA reads TGTGCCAACAGCTTAGCGCAGAGCCGGGACAGGGCTTTCTTT. The full variable domain, rest sourced from reference TRBV7-6 and TRBJ1-1, is GAGVSQSPRYKVTKRGQDVALRCDPISGHVSLYWYRQALGQGPEFLTYFNYEAQQDKSGLPNDRFSAERPEGSISTLTIQRTEQRDSAMYRCANSLAQSRDRAFFGQGTRLTVV.

In its sample, this clonotype was seen a few times. The rearrangement uses TRBV6-1 and TRBJ2-1; 7 nucleotides agree with TRBD1. Germline values: CDR1 MNHNS, CDR2 SASEGT. V shed 6 bases, J shed 10 bases, and the junction held 6 bases outside the gene matches. There are 12 residues in the CDR3. The CDR3 loop is CASRKDRLEQFF. The DNA for the CDR3 is TGTGCCAGCAGGAAGGACAGGTTAGAGCAGTTCTTC.

The rearrangement links TRBV7-9 to TRBJ2-5; possible D gene TRBD2, 6 bases. V shed 8 bases and J shed 5 bases, with 18 bases lying between them. CDR1 SEHNR and CDR2 FQNEAQ come from the germline V gene (reference sequence). The CDR3 runs 14 residues. This CDR3 reads CASAGTPPEETQYF. The CDR3 DNA follows: TGTGCCAGCGCCGGGACTCCGCCGGAGGAGACCCAGTACTTC. Supplemented by reference TRBV7-9 and TRBJ2-5, the full variable domain reads DTGVSQNPRHKITKRGQNVTFRCDPISEHNRLYWYRQTLGQGPEFLTYFQNEAQLEKSRLLSDRFSAERPKGSFSTLEIQRTEQGDSAMYLCASAGTPPEETQYFGPGTRLLVL.

The rearrangement uses TRBV5-6 and TRBJ1-5; 8 nucleotides line up with TRBD1. The CDR3 totals 14 residues. The germline gives CDR1 SGHDT, CDR2 YYEEEE. V trimming: 1 base; J trimming: 6 bases; junction bases outside the gene matches: 3. CDR3 DNA sequence: TGTGCCAGCAGCTTGCGGACAGGGATTCAGCCCCAGCATTTT. Amino acids: CASSLRTGIQPQHF.

J is TRBJ2-1 and V is TRBV6-2 or TRBV6-3; 10 bases are a match to TRBD2. With V trimmed by 6 bases and J by 7 bases, 12 bases remained unmatched. The V gene's germline CDR1 is MNHEY and CDR2 SVGEGT. The CDR3 consists of 16 residues. CDR3 nucleotide sequence: TGTGCCAGCAGCCCTTTGGAGCGGGGGGGGATTAATGAGCAGTTCTTC. Encoded protein: CASSPLERGGINEQFF.

This clonotype turned up a few times. The rearrangement joins TRBV6-5 to TRBJ1-1; no firm D call. This CDR3 comprises 15 residues. Between the trimmed V and J ends, which lost 3 bases and 4 bases, there was a span of 15 bases. Germline assignment: CDR1 MNHEY and CDR2 SVGAGI. Here the CDR3 DNA reads TGTGCCAGCAGTTATTCCCACGACCTGGGCACTGAAGCTTTCTTT. It yields the protein CASSYSHDLGTEAFF.

This clonotype was seen ten or more times. The V gene is TRBV9, the J gene TRBJ1-1; maybe TRBD1 (5 bases). CDR1 SGDLS and CDR2 YYNGEE come from the germline V gene. The CDR3 covers 13 residues. Trimming cost V 0 bases and J 4 bases, with 7 bases left between them. This CDR3 is CASSVGQGTEAFF. As DNA, the CDR3 is TGTGCCAGCAGCGTAGGTCAGGGCACTGAAGCTTTCTTT.

This chain uses TRBV28 with TRBJ2-1; D might be TRBD1 or TRBD2, each matching 5 bases. Trimming stripped 3 bases from V and 0 bases from J, with 9 bases between. The CDR3 is made up of 15 amino acids. Germline lookup yields CDR1 MDHEN and CDR2 SYDVKM. The CDR3 here is CASSFEGISYNEQFF. The CDR3 DNA reads TGTGCCAGCAGTTTCGAGGGGATCTCCTACAATGAGCAGTTCTTC.

This clonotype was picked up many times. This sequence joins TRBV7-9 and TRBJ1-6; 10 bases agree with TRBD1. The CDR3 is 17 residues long. From germline, CDR1 is SEHNR and CDR2 FQNEAQ (reference sequence). The V and J ends lost 1 base and 8 bases, in that order; junction bases with no gene match: 8. The CDR3 DNA is TGTGCCAGCAGCTTAGTCATTTGGGACAGGGGTTATTCACCCCTCCACTTT. It specifies CASSLVIWDRGYSPLHF.

This clonotype was picked up a small number of times. The chain couples TRBV7-4 to TRBJ1-1; D remains ambiguous. Germline CDR1 is SGHVT and CDR2 is SQSDAQ. Trimming removed 1 base at V and 0 bases at J, with 12 bases between. The CDR3 consists of 16 residues. The CDR3 bases are TGTGCCAGCAGCTTAGTGGAGGCGCCTTTGAACACTGAAGCTTTCTTT. It translates to CASSLVEAPLNTEAFF.

In this sample, this clonotype turned up a few times. CDR3 bases: TGCGCCAGCAGCTTGGATTTAGGGGATCGCGGCTACACCTTC. This translates into CASSLDLGDRGYTF. V is TRBV5-1 and J is TRBJ1-2; D is perhaps TRBD1 (5 bases). This CDR3 comprises 14 residues. V dropped 0 bases and J dropped 8 bases, with 14 bases sitting between them. Germline CDR1 reads SGHRS; CDR2 reads YFSETQ.

This clonotype has a handful of counts. The chain recombines TRBV12-3 or TRBV12-4 with TRBJ2-7; D may be TRBD2 (8 bases). The CDR3 totals 15 residues. V was pared by 5 bases and J by 2 bases, with 16 bases between. The CDR3: CASSPGRGLTYEQYV. CDR3 sequence (DNA): TGTGCCAGCAGTCCCGGGAGGGGGCTAACCTACGAGCAGTACGTC.

This clonotype appeared a few times. The CDR3 sequence is CASSSRADGDVIQYF. The CDR3, as DNA: TGTGCCAGCAGCTCCCGAGCTGATGGCGACGTCATTCAGTACTTC. The V and J genes are TRBV9 and TRBJ2-4; D is uncertain. V dropped 4 bases and J dropped 9 bases, with 20 bases sitting between them. CDR3 size: 15 residues. From germline, CDR1 is SGDLS and CDR2 YYNGEE. The full variable domain, rest sourced from reference TRBV9 and TRBJ2-4, is DSGVTQTPKHLITATGQRVTLRCSPRSGDLSVYWYQQSLDQGLQFLIQYYNGEERAKGNILERFSAQQFPDLHSELNLSSLELGDSALYFCASSSRADGDVIQYFGAGTRLSVL.

The table lists this clonotype with a few counts. The CDR3 loop is CASSFRDYAYNEQFF. Written as DNA, the CDR3 is TGTGCCAGCAGTTTCCGGGACTACGCCTACAATGAGCAGTTCTTC. This chain uses TRBV2 with TRBJ2-1, with 7 positions matching TRBD2. V shed 5 bases and J 2 bases; nucleotides not matched to a gene: 6. This CDR3 spans 15 amino acids. Per the germline V gene, CDR1 is SNHLY and CDR2 is FYNNEI.

The rearrangement uses TRBV4-2 and TRBJ2-3, with D perhaps matching TRBD2 (5 bases). From germline, CDR1 is LGHNA and CDR2 YNFKEQ. Trimming cost V 3 bases and J 2 bases, with 21 bases left between them. This CDR3 has 18 residues. This CDR3 is CASSHPTFLANATDTQYF. CDR3 in DNA: TGTGCCAGCAGCCATCCTACCTTCCTAGCAAACGCCACAGATACGCAGTATTTT.

This chain uses TRBV5-5 with TRBJ2-5; no clear D gene. The CDR3 is made up of 16 amino acids. CDR1 and CDR2 (germline): SGHKS, YYEKEE (reference sequence). Deletions cut 1 base from V and 1 base from J, with 14 bases between. For the CDR3, the DNA is TGTGCCAGCAGCTTGTGGCCGATAACCGTCCAAGAGACCCAGTACTTC. Translating it yields CASSLWPITVQETQYF.

Regarding this clonotype: A much larger clone lies a single base off, so this may be a read error. The CDR3 loop is CANSPGYNQPQHF. CDR3 bases: TGTGCCAACAGCCCAGGGTACAATCAGCCCCAGCATTTT. The rearrangement uses TRBV7-9 and TRBJ1-5; D is perhaps TRBD1 (5 bases). This CDR3 has 13 amino acids. The germline V gene encodes CDR1 SEHNR and CDR2 FQNEAQ (reference sequence).

This clonotype was detected only once. The V call is TRBV9, the J call TRBJ2-1; possibly TRBD2 for D (6 bases). V was clipped by 0 bases and J by 3 bases, with 10 bases between them. Germline V gene data show CDR1 as SGDLS and CDR2 as YYNGEE. The CDR3 length is 15 residues. This chain's CDR3 is CASSVASASYNEQFF. CDR3 nucleotide sequence: TGTGCCAGCAGCGTAGCTAGCGCCAGCTACAATGAGCAGTTCTTC. Looking up the rest from reference TRBV9 and TRBJ2-1 gives the full variable domain: DSGVTQTPKHLITATGQRVTLRCSPRSGDLSVYWYQQSLDQGLQFLIQYYNGEERAKGNILERFSAQQFPDLHSELNLSSLELGDSALYFCASSVASASYNEQFFGPGTRLTVL.

The chain couples TRBV19 to TRBJ2-3, with 7 bases lining up with TRBD1. Trimming removed 4 bases from V and 3 bases from J; junction bases left unmatched: 10. The CDR3 consists of 16 residues. CDR1 is LNHDA and CDR2 is SQIVND in the germline V gene (reference sequence). The CDR3: CASSTVRDSGTDTQYF. CDR3 nucleotides: TGTGCCAGTAGTACCGTCCGGGACAGTGGGACAGATACGCAGTATTTT.

This clonotype was picked up a small number of times. The chain combines TRBV7-9 with TRBJ2-7; possibly TRBD1 or TRBD2 for D (5 bases each). V was trimmed by 1 base and J by 1 base, leaving 8 bases between them. This CDR3 spans 14 amino acids. Germline lookup yields CDR1 SEHNR and CDR2 FQNEAQ (reference sequence). The CDR3 DNA reads as TGTGCCAGCAGCTTAGGAGGGGTGTCCTACGAGCAGTACGTC. Translated: CASSLGGVSYEQYV.